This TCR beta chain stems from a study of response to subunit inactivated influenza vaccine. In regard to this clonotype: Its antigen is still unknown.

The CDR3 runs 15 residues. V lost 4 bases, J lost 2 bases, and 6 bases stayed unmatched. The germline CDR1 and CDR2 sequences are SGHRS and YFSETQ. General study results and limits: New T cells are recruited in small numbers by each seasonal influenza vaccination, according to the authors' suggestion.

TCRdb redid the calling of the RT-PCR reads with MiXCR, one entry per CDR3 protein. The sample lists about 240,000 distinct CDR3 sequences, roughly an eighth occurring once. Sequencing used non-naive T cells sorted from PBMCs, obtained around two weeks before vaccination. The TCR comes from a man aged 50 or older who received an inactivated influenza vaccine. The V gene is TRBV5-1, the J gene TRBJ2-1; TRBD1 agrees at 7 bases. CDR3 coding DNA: TGCGCCAGCAGCCCGGGACAGAAAACCTACAATGAGCAGTTCTTC. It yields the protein CASSPGQKTYNEQFF.